The 17 T cell receptor beta chains presented below share a single source sample, sequenced in a study of cytomegalovirus exposure and HLA in healthy donors. Primers included in the PCR were 60 Vbeta and 13 Jbeta primers. The assay was immunoSEQ multiplex PCR, and TCRdb's table has in-frame clones only and misses some. Of some 70,000 clones in the sample, 82% are singletons; the top ten hold about 1.9%. The sequenced sample was PBMCs. These receptors all come from a man younger than 30 in good health and CMV-seronegative.

This rearrangement joins TRBV5-1 to TRBJ2-1; TRBD2 matches at 7 bases. Per germline, CDR1 SGHRS and CDR2 YFSETQ. CDR3 length: 17 residues. V lost 4 bases and J lost 0; bases outside the gene matches: 10. As DNA, the CDR3 is TGCGCCAGCAGCCTATATACTAGCGCTAGCTCCTACAATGAGCAGTTCTTC. Translated, it gives CASSLYTSASSYNEQFF.

The J gene is TRBJ2-1, the V gene TRBV6-1; D is possibly TRBD1 (5 bases). Trimming took off 0 bases at V and 12 bases at J, with 18 bases between the two ends. Germline CDR1 is MNHNS and CDR2 is SASEGT. This CDR3 has 15 residues. CDR3 region: CASSEAPSQVLGQFF. The CDR3 DNA follows: TGTGCCAGCAGTGAAGCTCCATCACAGGTCCTCGGGCAGTTCTTC.

The chain employs TRBV14 and TRBJ2-7; the match to TRBD1 covers 8 bases. The germline CDR1 and CDR2 sequences are SGHDN and FVKESK. Trimming cost V 0 bases and J 0 bases; bases outside gene matches: 7. The CDR3 is 17 amino acids. CDR3 nucleotide sequence: TGTGCCAGCAGCCAAGAAGTGGGGACAGGAAGCTCCTACGAGCAGTACTTC. It is translated as CASSQEVGTGSSYEQYF.

This clone was observed a single time. The chain has TRBV28 and TRBJ2-2; 11 nucleotides match TRBD2. The germline CDR1 and CDR2 sequences are MDHEN and SYDVKM. The CDR3 spans 19 residues. Trimming removed 3 bases from V and 7 bases from J; junction bases left unmatched: 16. Written as DNA, the CDR3 is TGTGCCAGCAGTTTCTCCCGAAGACCTAGCGGGGGGATGGGCGGGGAGCTGTTTTTT. Amino acid sequence: CASSFSRRPSGGMGGELFF.

V gene TRBV7-6 combines with J gene TRBJ2-3; 8 nucleotides align to TRBD2. V was clipped by 5 bases and J by 7 bases; unmatched bases: 11. Germline values: CDR1 SGHVS, CDR2 FNYEAQ. CDR3 size: 15 residues. In nucleotides, the CDR3 is TGTGCCAGCAGCCTACGGGGGGGTCCGGGGAATACGCAGTATTTT. As protein: CASSLRGGPGNTQYF. The complete variable domain, with remaining parts taken from reference TRBV7-6 and TRBJ2-3, reads GAGVSQSPRYKVTKRGQDVALRCDPISGHVSLYWYRQALGQGPEFLTYFNYEAQQDKSGLPNDRFSAERPEGSISTLTIQRTEQRDSAMYRCASSLRGGPGNTQYFGPGTRLTVL.

The chain combines TRBV2 with TRBJ2-1; the match to TRBD2 covers 10 bases. This CDR3 has 15 amino acids. With 6 bases clipped from V and 1 base from J, the junction kept 3 bases outside the gene matches. Germline CDR1 SNHLY, CDR2 FYNNEI. The CDR3 loop is CASRASGGSYNEQFF. Written as DNA, the CDR3 is TGTGCCAGCAGGGCTAGCGGGGGATCCTACAATGAGCAGTTCTTC.

J is TRBJ2-3 and V is TRBV18, with 8 bases matching TRBD1. The ends lost 3 bases at V and 0 bases at J; junction bases unmatched: 5. Germline V lookup: CDR1 KGHSH, CDR2 LQKENI. This CDR3 spans 16 amino acids. DNA for the CDR3: TGTGCCAGCTCACCCGAAGGACAGGGAAGCACAGATACGCAGTATTTT. Protein sequence: CASSPEGQGSTDTQYF.

The CDR3 sequence is CASSLPPGSNQPQHF. The CDR3 DNA follows: TGTGCCAGCAGTTTACCCCCAGGGAGCAATCAGCCCCAGCATTTT. This rearrangement joins TRBV28 to TRBJ1-5, with D possibly TRBD1 on 5 matching bases. The V end lost 2 bases, the J end lost 1 base, and 9 bases lay between the germline ends. Germline V gene sequence: CDR1 MDHEN, CDR2 SYDVKM. The length of the CDR3 is 15 residues.

The chain combines TRBV10-3 with TRBJ2-7, with a weak D call TRBD2 (6 bases). This CDR3 is built from 13 residues. Germline lookup yields CDR1 ENHRY and CDR2 SYGVKD. V dropped 4 bases and J dropped 4 bases, with 11 bases sitting between them. The chain's CDR3 is CAISASEGYEQYF. CDR3 DNA: TGTGCCATCAGTGCGTCGGAGGGGTACGAGCAGTACTTC.

The genes are TRBV27 and TRBJ2-4; D is unclear. Germline CDR1 reads MNHEY; CDR2 reads SMNVEV (reference sequence). Trimming removed 1 base from V and 0 bases from J, with 10 bases in between. The CDR3 covers 16 residues. The CDR3 region has the DNA TGTGCCAGCAGTTTATTACAGTCCTTAGCCAAAAACATTCAGTACTTC. Protein sequence: CASSLLQSLAKNIQYF.

The chain joins TRBV10-2 to TRBJ1-2, with 8 bases lining up with TRBD1. The V gene's germline CDR1 is WSHSY and CDR2 SAAADI. The length of the CDR3 is 12 residues. J lost 4 bases, V lost 6 bases, and 1 base had no gene match. CDR3 in amino acids: CASSQGAYGYTF. CDR3 DNA sequence: TGCGCCAGCAGCCAGGGGGCCTATGGCTACACCTTC.

This chain joins TRBV7-9 and TRBJ2-7; D is possibly TRBD2 (6 bases). Deletions cut 1 base from V and 7 bases from J, with 17 bases between. Germline V lookup: CDR1 SEHNR, CDR2 FQNEAQ (reference sequence). This CDR3 contains 15 residues. This CDR3 reads CASSLEWVRGGEQYF. The CDR3 nucleotides are TGTGCCAGCAGCTTAGAATGGGTTCGTGGGGGGGAGCAGTACTTC.

The chain combines TRBV18 with TRBJ2-5, with D possibly TRBD1 on 6 matching bases. V was pared by 2 bases and J by 5 bases, with 12 bases between. Germline assignment: CDR1 KGHSH and CDR2 LQKENI. The CDR3 is made up of 14 amino acids. The CDR3, as DNA: TGTGCCAGCTCACCAGGGGGCGCGGTTGAGACCCAGTACTTC. Translation: CASSPGGAVETQYF.

The V gene is TRBV11-2, the J gene TRBJ2-7, with 8 bases aligning to TRBD2. The V gene end was trimmed by 5 bases and the J gene end by 4 bases; junction bases not matched to a gene: 7. The CDR3 has 14 residues. CDR1 SGHAT and CDR2 FQNNGV come from the germline V gene. The CDR3 protein is CASSEASGRYEQYF. For the CDR3, the DNA is TGTGCCAGCAGCGAGGCTAGCGGGCGATACGAGCAGTACTTC.

The V call is TRBV7-2, the J call TRBJ1-2; 7 bases are shared with TRBD1. Trimming at V came to 3 bases and at J to 1 base, leaving 17 bases not matched to a gene. The V gene's germline CDR1 is SGHTA and CDR2 FQGNSA. The CDR3 contains 19 residues. In nucleotides, the CDR3 is TGTGCCAGCAGCTTTTCCCGTCGAAAGGGACAGCCTCTTAACTATGGCTACACCTTC. The encoded protein is CASSFSRRKGQPLNYGYTF.

The CDR3 loop is CASSHMTGGSSGEKLFF. The CDR3 DNA sequence: TGCGCCAGCAGCCATATGACAGGGGGCTCGAGCGGGGAAAAACTGTTTTTT. The chain employs TRBV4-1 and TRBJ1-4; 10 nucleotides line up with TRBD1. V dropped 3 bases and J dropped 8; count of bases not matched to a gene: 12. CDR3 length equals 17 residues. Germline values: CDR1 MGHRA, CDR2 YSYEKL.

The J gene is TRBJ1-1, the V gene TRBV6-6; D is possibly TRBD1 (6 bases). V was trimmed by 0 bases and J by 4 bases, leaving 9 bases between them. CDR1 is MNHNY, CDR2 SVGAGI, per germline (reference sequence). This CDR3 region has 14 residues. CDR3 in DNA: TGTGCCAGCAGTTACTCAAGAGGGGGCACTGAAGCTTTCTTT. Its translation: CASSYSRGGTEAFF.